The rows below give T cell receptor beta chains drawn from one sample of a study of T-cell reconstitution after alpha-beta-depleted transplantation in children. TCRdb called the PCR reads again in MiXCR, with one record for every CDR3 protein. The sample contains about 980,000 distinct CDR3 sequences, roughly 29% of which appear only once. The sample here was PBMCs, mostly from graft donor cells, taken 360 days after TCRalphabeta/CD19-depleted stem cell transplant. The receptor set was obtained from a boy in the first two years of life who had a stem cell transplant for SCID, so the T cells may come from the graft donor. CDR3s include the opening cysteine and the closing phenylalanine or tryptophan. A D gene is named only where the DNA matches it firmly. Clone size is given for some rows only: seen once, a few or many times, or a class if the clone is expanded.

>TRBV7-9|TRBJ1-4|.|.
CSSSREGRPEKLFF
TGTTCCAGCAGCCGTGAGGGGAGGCCGGAAAAACTGTTTTTT
>TRBV9|TRBJ2-7|TRBD2|many
CASSVGGLEGEQYF
TGTGCCAGCAGCGTAGGAGGACTAGAAGGCGAGCAGTACTTC
>TRBV12-3/TRBV12-4|TRBJ1-1|.|few
CASGGGGGTEAFF
TGTGCCAGCGGGGGAGGGGGTGGGACTGAAGCTTTCTTT
>TRBV5-1|TRBJ1-2|TRBD1|.
CASRPGTGVIGYTF
TGCGCCAGCAGGCCCGGGACAGGAGTCATTGGCTACACCTTC
>TRBV30|TRBJ2-3|TRBD2|few
CAWTAGGLDTQYF
TGTGCCTGGACGGCGGGGGGCCTGGATACGCAGTATTTT
>TRBV9|TRBJ1-2|.|.
CASSVAGAGAGYTF
TGTGCCAGCAGCGTAGCGGGGGCAGGAGCTGGCTACACCTTC
>TRBV5-1|TRBJ2-3|TRBD1|few
CASSFAGTGAGDTQYF
TGCGCCAGCAGCTTTGCCGGGACAGGGGCCGGGGATACGCAGTATTTT
>TRBV3-1|TRBJ2-1|.|.
CASSDRDLYNEQFF
TGTGCCAGCAGCGACCGGGACCTATACAATGAGCAGTTCTTC
>TRBV19|TRBJ2-4|.|.
CASSLPQGRVKNIQYF
TGTGCCAGTAGCCTACCCCAGGGGCGAGTCAAAAACATTCAGTACTTC
>TRBV5-6|TRBJ2-3|TRBD1|few
CASSLQGHSTDTQYF
TGTGCCAGCAGCCTACAGGGGCACAGCACAGATACGCAGTATTTT
>TRBV12-3/TRBV12-4|TRBJ2-5|.|few
CASSRDSTPETQYF
TGTGCCAGCAGCCGCGACAGTACCCCGGAGACCCAGTACTTC
>TRBV20-1|TRBJ2-3|.|few
CSARDLRRGGDTQYF
TGCAGTGCTAGAGATCTGAGGCGGGGCGGGGATACGCAGTATTTT
>TRBV5-1|TRBJ2-5|.|.
CASRAGFLRDQETQYF
TGCGCCAGCCGTGCAGGCTTCCTTCGGGACCAAGAGACCCAGTACTTC
>TRBV20-1|TRBJ2-5|.|many
CSARETQYF
TGCAGTGCTAGGGAGACCCAGTACTTC
>TRBV11-2|TRBJ2-1|.|many
CASSLVFFRGNNEQFF
TGTGCCAGCAGCTTAGTTTTCTTCCGGGGCAACAATGAGCAGTTCTTC
>TRBV6-2/TRBV6-3|TRBJ2-7|.|.
CASTALRQGSTYEQYF
TGTGCCAGCACGGCTCTCCGGCAGGGCTCAACCTACGAGCAGTACTTC
>TRBV18|TRBJ1-1|.|.
CASSPSLIETDTEAFF
TGTGCCAGCTCACCATCGCTGATAGAGACGGACACTGAAGCTTTCTTT
>TRBV20-1|TRBJ2-3|TRBD2|.
CSATKTSSTDTQYF
TGCAGTGCTACAAAGACTAGCAGCACAGATACGCAGTATTTT
>TRBV7-9|TRBJ1-5|TRBD1|.
CASSRGSGTGENQPQHF
TGTGCCAGCAGCCGGGGTTCCGGGACAGGGGAAAATCAGCCCCAGCATTTT
>TRBV15|TRBJ2-1|TRBD2|many
CATSRGLAGDNEQFF
TGTGCCACCAGCAGAGGCCTAGCGGGGGACAATGAGCAGTTCTTC
>TRBV5-1|TRBJ1-6|.|few
CASSFAGPSYNSPLHF
TGCGCCAGCAGCTTCGCAGGGCCCTCCTATAATTCACCCCTCCACTTT
>TRBV4-2|TRBJ2-3|.|few
CASSLSGPLPTDTQYF
TGTGCCAGCAGCCTTTCAGGGCCCCTGCCCACTGACACGCAGTATTTT
>TRBV2|TRBJ2-2|TRBD2|once
CASRKVLAPTGELFF
TGTGCCAGCAGGAAGGTACTAGCGCCCACTGGGGAGCTGTTTTTT
>TRBV7-2|TRBJ1-2|TRBD1|.
CASSLETGEYGYTF
TGTGCCAGCAGCTTAGAGACAGGGGAATATGGCTACACCTTC
>TRBV7-3|TRBJ2-7|TRBD2|.
CASSPLGGGVYEQYF
TGTGCCAGCAGTCCTCTCGGCGGGGGGGTCTACGAGCAGTACTTC
>TRBV12-3/TRBV12-4|TRBJ2-5|TRBD1|.
CASSLTGQEETQYF
TGTGCCAGCAGTTTAACCGGACAGGAGGAGACCCAGTACTTC
>TRBV7-9|TRBJ2-7|.|few
CASSSPTGPYEQYF
TGTGCCAGCAGCTCCCCGACAGGACCCTACGAGCAGTACTTC
>TRBV12-3/TRBV12-4|TRBJ2-2|.|.
CASTCWGYTNTGELFF
TGTGCCAGCACCTGCTGGGGGTATACGAACACCGGGGAGCTGTTTTTT
>TRBV5-1|TRBJ2-1|.|.
CASSLNWGLYEQFF
TGCGCCAGCAGCTTGAATTGGGGGCTGTATGAGCAGTTCTTC
>TRBV12-3/TRBV12-4|TRBJ2-1|TRBD2|few
CASSFPSGSSYNEQFF
TGTGCCAGCAGTTTCCCTAGCGGGAGCTCCTACAATGAGCAGTTCTTC
>TRBV19|TRBJ2-1|TRBD1|once
CASTSPGTGGNEQFF
TGTGCCAGTACCTCCCCAGGGACAGGCGGTAATGAGCAGTTCTTC
>TRBV12-3/TRBV12-4|TRBJ2-4|.|.
CASSLDGLHLFYF
TGTGCCAGCAGTTTAGATGGGCTTCACCTCTTTTACTTC
>TRBV10-3|TRBJ2-7|TRBD2|.
CAISAHERGDEQYF
TGTGCCATCAGTGCCCACGAGCGGGGTGACGAGCAGTACTTC
>TRBV11-2|TRBJ1-1|.|.
CASSFSPPMNTEAFF
TGTGCCAGCAGCTTCTCACCTCCAATGAACACTGAAGCTTTCTTT
>TRBV29-1|TRBJ2-5|.|.
CSGDNGSPETQYF
TGCAGCGGGGATAACGGGAGTCCGGAGACCCAGTACTTC
>TRBV6-2/TRBV6-3|TRBJ2-7|.|few
CASSWGQYEQYF
TGTGCCAGCAGTTGGGGGCAGTACGAGCAGTACTTC
>TRBV30|TRBJ2-1|TRBD1|.
CAWSVHQAGGDEQFF
TGTGCCTGGAGTGTACATCAGGCAGGGGGTGATGAGCAGTTCTTC
>TRBV21-1|TRBJ2-6|.|.
CASSKVRPEGAHSGANVLTF
TGTGCCAGCAGCAAAGTCCGGCCGGAGGGAGCCCACTCTGGGGCCAACGTCCTGACTTTC
>TRBV5-1|TRBJ2-7|.|many
CASSFGLSYEQYF
TGTGCCAGCAGTTTCGGTCTCTCCTACGAGCAGTACTTC
>TRBV12-3/TRBV12-4|TRBJ2-3|TRBD1|few
CASSWTGDSTDTQYF
TGTGCCAGCAGCTGGACAGGCGATAGCACAGATACGCAGTATTTT
>TRBV7-9|TRBJ2-5|.|.
CASSNNRGAYQETQYF
TGTGCCAGCAGCAACAACCGGGGGGCCTACCAAGAGACCCAGTACTTC
>TRBV2|TRBJ2-3|.|few
CASSNLRDTQYF
TGTGCCAGCAGCAACCTGCGAGATACGCAGTATTTT
>TRBV12-3/TRBV12-4|TRBJ1-1|.|.
CASSPSRGGALNTEAFF
TGTGCCAGCAGTCCTTCCCGCGGGGGGGCGTTGAACACTGAAGCTTTCTTT